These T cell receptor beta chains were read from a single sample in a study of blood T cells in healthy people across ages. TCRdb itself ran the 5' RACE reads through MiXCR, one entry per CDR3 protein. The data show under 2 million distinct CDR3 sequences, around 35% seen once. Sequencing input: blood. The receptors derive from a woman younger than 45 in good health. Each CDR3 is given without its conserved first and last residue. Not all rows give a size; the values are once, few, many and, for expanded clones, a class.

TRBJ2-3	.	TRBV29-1	SVAPWGRRTDTQY
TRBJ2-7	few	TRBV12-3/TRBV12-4	ASSLKGLGTPTYEQY
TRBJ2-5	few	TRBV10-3	AISESEMETQY
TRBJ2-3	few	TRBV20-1	SANRPHGGTDTQY
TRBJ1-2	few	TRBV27	ASSFSTGEVKYGYT
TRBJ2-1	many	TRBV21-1	ASSNKAGPYNEQF
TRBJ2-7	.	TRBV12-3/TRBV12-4	ASSLRVVCEQY
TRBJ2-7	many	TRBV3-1	ASSAPTYEQY
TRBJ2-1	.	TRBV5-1	ASSLKSGVRNEQF
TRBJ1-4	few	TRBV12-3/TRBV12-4	ASTLGGLGEKLF
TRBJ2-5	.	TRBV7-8	ASSPTAGANNYGETQY
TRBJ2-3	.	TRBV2	ASGEGPSTDTQY
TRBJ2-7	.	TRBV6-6	ASSYSYGTIYEQY
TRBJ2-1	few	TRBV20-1	SAVFSSYNEQF
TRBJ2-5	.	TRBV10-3	AISGMRETQY
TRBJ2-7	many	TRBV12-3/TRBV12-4	ASSRQYYEQY
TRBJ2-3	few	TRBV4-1	ASSQDSPGRADTQY
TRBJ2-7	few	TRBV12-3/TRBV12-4	ASSPGQGVGSEQY
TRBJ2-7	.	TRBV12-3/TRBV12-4	AGRDSSYEQY
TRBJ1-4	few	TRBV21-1	ASSKRSPCRGRWATNEKLF
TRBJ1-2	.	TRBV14	ASSQDWSGFGAGYT
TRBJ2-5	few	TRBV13	ASSTHGTQY
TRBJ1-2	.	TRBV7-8	ASSTGTFNYGYT
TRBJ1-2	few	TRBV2	ASSDLSYGYT
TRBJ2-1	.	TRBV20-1	SVSPLAGAGNEQF
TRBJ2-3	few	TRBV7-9	ASSQDSLDTQY
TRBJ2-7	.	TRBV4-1	ASSQDGLLRYEQY
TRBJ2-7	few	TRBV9	ASSDTLGTGDEQY
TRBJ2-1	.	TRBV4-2	ASSQVLGGGNNEQF
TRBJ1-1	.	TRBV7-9	ASSLRTARMNTEAF